This T cell receptor beta chain is drawn from a study of persistence of HIV-infected CD4 T cells. General study results and limits: TCR oligoclonality correlated with proviral oligoclonality in the same sorted populations. Antigen-responding cells were enriched for degenerate expanded CDR3beta sequences.

As concerns this clone: Antigen unknown.

The immunoSEQ assay was version 4, run in survey mode. Profiled with immunoSEQ multiplex PCR; TCRdb holds only in-frame clones, not every one. The table has 40,000 to 50,000 clones, about 81% seen once; the top ten hold 2.5% to 3%. Stimulation used 8 to 10 ug/mL lysate from CMV-infected fibroblasts. CD40L/CD69 double-negative CD45RO-high memory CD4+ T cells were collected. The V gene's germline CDR1 is DFQATT and CDR2 SNEGSKA (reference sequence). Trimming removed 3 bases at V and 7 bases at J, with 7 bases between. This CDR3 contains 11 residues. The sequences come from CD4+ T cells sorted from PBMCs after approximately 18-hour stimulation, collected from a patient who received antiretroviral therapy. The chain is built from TRBV20-1 and TRBJ1-5, with D tentatively TRBD1 (5 bases). This sequence was found in an adult man with HIV who was CMV-seropositive. The DNA for the CDR3 is TGCAGTGCTAGGGGGGACCAGCCCCAGCATTTT. It is translated as CSARGDQPQHF.